The T cell receptor beta chain under discussion was sequenced for a study of response to subunit inactivated influenza vaccine. Study results and limitations: The authors offered the suggestion that each seasonal influenza vaccination recruits few new T cells.

As to this clonotype: Its antigen is currently unknown.

From the RT-PCR reads, TCRdb called clonotypes with MiXCR, one entry per CDR3 protein. Found here are under 550,000 distinct CDR3 sequences, 6.5% to 8% of them singletons; the top ten hold over 10%. Germline CDR1 and CDR2: MDHEN and SYDVKM. This CDR3 is built from 13 residues. V lost 5 bases and J lost 5, with 12 bases in between. The sequence derives from a man aged 50-75 years who received an inactivated influenza vaccine. Sample: PBMCs from blood, taken roughly 24 months after vaccination. This chain uses TRBV28 with TRBJ1-2; D perhaps matches TRBD1 (6 bases). The CDR3: CASSPGTRYGYTF. The CDR3 DNA reads TGTGCCAGCAGTCCCGGGACACGGTATGGCTACACCTTC.